Listed below are T cell receptor beta chains from one sample, sequenced in a study of shared clonotypes between healthy human individuals. The assay was immunoSEQ multiplex PCR, and TCRdb's table has in-frame clones only and misses some. The sample records about 1 million clones, around four fifths being singletons. Sample: memory CD4+ T cells sorted from blood. All receptors come from a man aged 18 to 29 in good health. The CDR3 runs from the conserved cysteine through the conserved F or W. The D gene is left open where the match is weak.

cdr3_aa: CSVERARDSYGYTF
v_call: TRBV29-1
d_call: .

cdr3_aa: CASSASGGETQYF
v_call: TRBV9
d_call: .

cdr3_aa: CASSPDSSVPYGYTF
v_call: TRBV18
d_call: .

cdr3_aa: CASSPLANTIYF
v_call: TRBV9
d_call: .

cdr3_aa: CASSRDRLSGNTIYF
v_call: TRBV5-4
d_call: TRBD1

cdr3_aa: CASGKRGEQYF
v_call: TRBV28
d_call: TRBD2

cdr3_aa: CASSDPGLGRWYEKLFF
v_call: TRBV25-1
d_call: .

cdr3_aa: CASSRQGAWGEKLFF
v_call: TRBV6-6
d_call: TRBD1

cdr3_aa: CASRHRDSSWETQYF
v_call: TRBV2
d_call: .

cdr3_aa: CASSLGIWYVTDTQYF
v_call: TRBV11-1
d_call: .

cdr3_aa: CASSQRHGQPQHF
v_call: TRBV4-1
d_call: .

cdr3_aa: CASSLDLVSGGATDTQYF
v_call: TRBV5-1
d_call: TRBD2

cdr3_aa: CASSSQRDRGGQPQHF
v_call: TRBV28
d_call: TRBD1

cdr3_aa: CASSIRRGYNSNQPQHF
v_call: TRBV19
d_call: TRBD1

cdr3_aa: CASSIRRPNEKLFF
v_call: TRBV19
d_call: .

cdr3_aa: CASSSLRQGGGYTF
v_call: TRBV6-5
d_call: .

cdr3_aa: CASSLGGSGSGEQFF
v_call: TRBV13
d_call: .

cdr3_aa: CASGAGYMNNEQFF
v_call: TRBV28
d_call: TRBD2

cdr3_aa: CASKANSPLHF
v_call: TRBV28
d_call: .

cdr3_aa: CASSPRDSQETQYF
v_call: TRBV18
d_call: TRBD1

cdr3_aa: CASSAYSSPGYSSPLHF
v_call: TRBV9
d_call: .

cdr3_aa: CASSLNRGRETQYF
v_call: TRBV7-7
d_call: TRBD1

cdr3_aa: CASSRQGKETQYF
v_call: TRBV6-5
d_call: TRBD1

cdr3_aa: CSVREGLGEKLFF
v_call: TRBV29-1
d_call: .

cdr3_aa: CASSPPEGGYGYTF
v_call: TRBV4-3
d_call: .

cdr3_aa: CASSLVRGVATNEKLFF
v_call: TRBV11-2
d_call: .

cdr3_aa: CASSLEPGLNTEAFF
v_call: TRBV11-2
d_call: .

cdr3_aa: CASSGQNYGYTF
v_call: TRBV28
d_call: .

cdr3_aa: CASTGWLAGGRTQYF
v_call: TRBV6-1
d_call: TRBD2

cdr3_aa: CASSQWTAEKLFF
v_call: TRBV11-3
d_call: .

cdr3_aa: CASSSLTDTQYF
v_call: TRBV11-2
d_call: .

cdr3_aa: CASSQTDRSEQYF
v_call: TRBV4-2
d_call: .

cdr3_aa: CASSEQGGYGYTF
v_call: TRBV6-1
d_call: TRBD1

cdr3_aa: CASRGYSGNTIYF
v_call: TRBV2
d_call: .

cdr3_aa: CASSEAPGTAGLVVGYEQFF
v_call: TRBV2
d_call: .

cdr3_aa: CASSLVGLGMYEQYF
v_call: TRBV7-2
d_call: TRBD2

cdr3_aa: CATSREGYTQYF
v_call: TRBV15
d_call: .

cdr3_aa: CASSPGQKNIQYF
v_call: TRBV7-2
d_call: .

cdr3_aa: CASSITVTNYGYTF
v_call: TRBV19
d_call: .

cdr3_aa: CAISGTYEQYF
v_call: TRBV10-3
d_call: .

cdr3_aa: CASSLGRATNEKLFF
v_call: TRBV7-8
d_call: .

cdr3_aa: CASSLVTAYGYTF
v_call: TRBV11-2
d_call: .

cdr3_aa: CASSPQGHEQYF
v_call: TRBV7-9
d_call: .

cdr3_aa: CASSYHQASNYGYTF
v_call: TRBV6-5
d_call: .

cdr3_aa: CASSERRQEKETQYF
v_call: TRBV2
d_call: .

cdr3_aa: CASSPGTRSQETQYF
v_call: TRBV18
d_call: .

cdr3_aa: CASSLGSSYEQYF
v_call: TRBV5-6
d_call: .

cdr3_aa: CASSQGGGMETQYF
v_call: TRBV4-1
d_call: TRBD2

cdr3_aa: CASILGRGWDEQYF
v_call: TRBV6-1
d_call: .

cdr3_aa: CASSVRLAGGTGELFF
v_call: TRBV5-4
d_call: TRBD2

cdr3_aa: CASSLDRTLMQFF
v_call: TRBV11-2
d_call: .

cdr3_aa: CASSLQGQGNTGELFF
v_call: TRBV5-1
d_call: TRBD1

cdr3_aa: CASSLYTGNSGNTIYF
v_call: TRBV28
d_call: .

cdr3_aa: CASSQEAAGHVGELFF
v_call: TRBV4-2
d_call: .